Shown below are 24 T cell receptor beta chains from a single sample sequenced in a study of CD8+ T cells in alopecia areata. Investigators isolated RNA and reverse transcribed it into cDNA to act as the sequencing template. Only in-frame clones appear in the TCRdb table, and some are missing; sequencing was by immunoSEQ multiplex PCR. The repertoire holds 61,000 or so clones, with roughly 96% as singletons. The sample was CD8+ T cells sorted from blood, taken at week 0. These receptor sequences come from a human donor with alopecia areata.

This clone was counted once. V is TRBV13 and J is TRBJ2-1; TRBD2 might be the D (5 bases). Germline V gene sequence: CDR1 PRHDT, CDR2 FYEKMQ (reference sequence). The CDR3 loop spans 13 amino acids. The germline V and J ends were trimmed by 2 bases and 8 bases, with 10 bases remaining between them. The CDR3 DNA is TGTGCCAGCAGCTTAAGATCCGGGGATGAGCAGTTCTTC. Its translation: CASSLRSGDEQFF.

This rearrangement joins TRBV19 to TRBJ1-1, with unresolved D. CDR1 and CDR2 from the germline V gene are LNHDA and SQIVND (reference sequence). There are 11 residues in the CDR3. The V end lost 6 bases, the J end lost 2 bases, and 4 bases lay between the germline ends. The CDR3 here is CASRQNTEAFF. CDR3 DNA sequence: TGTGCCAGTAGACAAAACACTGAAGCTTTCTTT.

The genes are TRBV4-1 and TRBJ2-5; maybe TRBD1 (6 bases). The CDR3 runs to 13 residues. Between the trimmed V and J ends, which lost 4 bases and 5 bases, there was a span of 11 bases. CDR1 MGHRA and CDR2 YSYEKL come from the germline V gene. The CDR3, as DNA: TGCGCCAGCAGCCGGGGGCCGGGGGAGACCCAGTACTTC. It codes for CASSRGPGETQYF.

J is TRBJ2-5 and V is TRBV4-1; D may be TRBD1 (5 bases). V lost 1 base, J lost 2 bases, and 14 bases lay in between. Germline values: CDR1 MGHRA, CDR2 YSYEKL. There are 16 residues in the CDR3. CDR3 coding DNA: TGCGCCAGCAGCCAAGTTTACAAGGGGCGGCAAGAGACCCAGTACTTC. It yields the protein CASSQVYKGRQETQYF.

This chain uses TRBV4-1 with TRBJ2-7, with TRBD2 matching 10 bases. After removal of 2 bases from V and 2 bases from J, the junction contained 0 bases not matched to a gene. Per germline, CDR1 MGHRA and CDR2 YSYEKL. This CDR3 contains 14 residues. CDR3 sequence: CASSQSGGAYEQYF. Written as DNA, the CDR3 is TGCGCCAGCAGCCAAAGCGGGGGGGCCTACGAGCAGTACTTC.

The CDR3 coding sequence is TGTGCCAGCAGCCGGACAGGGATTAACTATGGCTACACCTTC. It translates to CASSRTGINYGYTF. This chain uses TRBV4-2 with TRBJ1-2, with 8 bases matching TRBD1. This CDR3 contains 14 residues. CDR1 and CDR2 (germline): LGHNA, YNFKEQ. The J segment lost 1 base and the V segment lost 4 bases, leaving 2 bases of the junction unmatched.

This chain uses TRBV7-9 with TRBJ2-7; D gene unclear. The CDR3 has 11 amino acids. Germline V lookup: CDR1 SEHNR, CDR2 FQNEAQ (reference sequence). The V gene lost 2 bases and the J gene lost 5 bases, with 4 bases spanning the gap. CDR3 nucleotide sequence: TGTGCCAGCAGCTTATGGGACGAGCAGTACTTC. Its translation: CASSLWDEQYF. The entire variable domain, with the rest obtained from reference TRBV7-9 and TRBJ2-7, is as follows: DTGVSQNPRHKITKRGQNVTFRCDPISEHNRLYWYRQTLGQGPEFLTYFQNEAQLEKSRLLSDRFSAERPKGSFSTLEIQRTEQGDSAMYLCASSLWDEQYFGPGTRLTVT.

The chain's CDR3 is CASRGSGGSSYNEQFF. DNA of the CDR3: TGTGCCAGCAGGGGGAGCGGGGGTAGCTCCTACAATGAGCAGTTCTTC. V is TRBV7-9 and J is TRBJ2-1; 8 bases align to TRBD2. The CDR3 spans 16 residues. The V segment lost 6 bases and the J segment 0 bases; nucleotides outside the gene matches: 7. Germline V gene data show CDR1 as SEHNR and CDR2 as FQNEAQ (reference sequence).

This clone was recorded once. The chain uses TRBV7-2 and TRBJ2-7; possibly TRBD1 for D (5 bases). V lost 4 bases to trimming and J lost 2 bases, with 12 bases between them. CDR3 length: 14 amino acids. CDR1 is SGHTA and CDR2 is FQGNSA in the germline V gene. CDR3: CASSYTGATYEQYF. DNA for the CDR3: TGTGCCAGCAGCTACACTGGGGCTACCTACGAGCAGTACTTC.

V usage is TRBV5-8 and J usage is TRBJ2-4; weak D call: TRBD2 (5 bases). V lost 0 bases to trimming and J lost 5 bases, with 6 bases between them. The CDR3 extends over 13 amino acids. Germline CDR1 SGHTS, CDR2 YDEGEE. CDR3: CASSLVGENIQYF. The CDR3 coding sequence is TGTGCCAGCAGCTTGGTCGGGGAAAACATTCAGTACTTC.

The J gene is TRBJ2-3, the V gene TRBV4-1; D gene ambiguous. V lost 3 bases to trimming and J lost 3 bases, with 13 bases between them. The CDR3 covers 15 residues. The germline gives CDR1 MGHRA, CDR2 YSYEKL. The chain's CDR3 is CASSQVVAETDTQYF. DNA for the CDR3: TGCGCCAGCAGCCAGGTCGTGGCGGAGACAGATACGCAGTATTTT.

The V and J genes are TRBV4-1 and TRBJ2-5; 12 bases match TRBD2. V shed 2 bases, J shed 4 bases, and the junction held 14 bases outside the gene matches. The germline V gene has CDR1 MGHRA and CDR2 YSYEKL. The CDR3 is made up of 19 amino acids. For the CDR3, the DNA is TGCGCCAGCAGCCAACGTTACGCCTCTAGCGGGGGGGCCGGAGAGACCCAGTACTTC. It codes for CASSQRYASSGGAGETQYF.

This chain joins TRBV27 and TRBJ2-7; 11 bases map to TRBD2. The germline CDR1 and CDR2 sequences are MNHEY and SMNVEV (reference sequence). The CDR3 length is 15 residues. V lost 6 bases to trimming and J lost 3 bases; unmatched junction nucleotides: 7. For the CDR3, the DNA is TGTGCCAGCAGGAGTACTAGCGGGGGTTACTACGAGCAGTACTTC. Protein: CASRSTSGGYYEQYF.

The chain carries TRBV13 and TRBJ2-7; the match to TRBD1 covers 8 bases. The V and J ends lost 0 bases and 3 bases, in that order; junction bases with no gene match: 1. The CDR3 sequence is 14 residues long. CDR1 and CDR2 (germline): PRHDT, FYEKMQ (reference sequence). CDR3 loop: CASSLGDRVYEQYF. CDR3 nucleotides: TGTGCCAGCAGCTTAGGGGACAGGGTCTACGAGCAGTACTTC.

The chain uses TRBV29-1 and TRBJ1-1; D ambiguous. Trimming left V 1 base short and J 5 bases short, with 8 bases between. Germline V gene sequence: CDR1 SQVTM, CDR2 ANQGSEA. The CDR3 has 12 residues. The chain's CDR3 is CSVEGQATEAFF. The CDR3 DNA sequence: TGCAGCGTTGAAGGGCAGGCGACTGAAGCTTTCTTT.

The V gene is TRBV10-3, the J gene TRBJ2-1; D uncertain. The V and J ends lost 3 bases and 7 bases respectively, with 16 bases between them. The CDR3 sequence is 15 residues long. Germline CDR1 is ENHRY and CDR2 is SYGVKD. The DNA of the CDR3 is TGTGCCATCAGTGACCCAGACTCAAACCGTAATGAGCAGTTCTTC. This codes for CAISDPDSNRNEQFF.

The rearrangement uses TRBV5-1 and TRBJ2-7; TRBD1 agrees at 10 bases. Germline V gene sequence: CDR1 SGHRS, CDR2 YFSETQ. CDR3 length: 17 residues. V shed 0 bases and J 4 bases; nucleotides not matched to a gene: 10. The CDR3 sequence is CASSLDPPGTGAYEQYF. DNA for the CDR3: TGCGCCAGCAGCTTGGATCCCCCCGGGACAGGGGCTTACGAGCAGTACTTC. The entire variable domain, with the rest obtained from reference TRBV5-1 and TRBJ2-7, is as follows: KAGVTQTPRYLIKTRGQQVTLSCSPISGHRSVSWYQQTPGQGLQFLFEYFSETQRNKGNFPGRFSGRQFSNSRSEMNVSTLELGDSALYLCASSLDPPGTGAYEQYFGPGTRLTVT.

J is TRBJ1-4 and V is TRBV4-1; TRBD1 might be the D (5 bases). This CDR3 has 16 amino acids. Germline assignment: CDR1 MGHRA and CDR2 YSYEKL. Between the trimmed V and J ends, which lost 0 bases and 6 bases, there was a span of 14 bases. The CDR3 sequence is CASSQDYDSSYEKLFF. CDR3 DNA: TGCGCCAGCAGCCAAGATTACGACAGTTCCTATGAAAAACTGTTTTTT.

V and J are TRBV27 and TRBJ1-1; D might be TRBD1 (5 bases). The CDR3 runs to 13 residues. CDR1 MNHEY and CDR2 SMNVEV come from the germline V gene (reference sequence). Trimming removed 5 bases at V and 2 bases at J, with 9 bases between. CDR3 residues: CASSVGANTEAFF. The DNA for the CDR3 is TGTGCCAGCAGTGTTGGGGCCAACACTGAAGCTTTCTTT.

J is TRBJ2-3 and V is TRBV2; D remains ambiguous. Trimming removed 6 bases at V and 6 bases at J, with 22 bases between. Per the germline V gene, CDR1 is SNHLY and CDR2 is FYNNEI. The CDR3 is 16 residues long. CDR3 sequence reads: CASRGKDKPLRDTQYF. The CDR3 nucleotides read TGTGCCAGCAGGGGGAAAGACAAGCCTCTAAGGGATACGCAGTATTTT.

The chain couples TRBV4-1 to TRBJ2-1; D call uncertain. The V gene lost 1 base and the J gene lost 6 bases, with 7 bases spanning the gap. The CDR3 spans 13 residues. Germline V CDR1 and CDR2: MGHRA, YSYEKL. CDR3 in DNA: TGCGCCAGCAGCCAAGGGACCAGCAATGAGCAGTTCTTC. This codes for CASSQGTSNEQFF.

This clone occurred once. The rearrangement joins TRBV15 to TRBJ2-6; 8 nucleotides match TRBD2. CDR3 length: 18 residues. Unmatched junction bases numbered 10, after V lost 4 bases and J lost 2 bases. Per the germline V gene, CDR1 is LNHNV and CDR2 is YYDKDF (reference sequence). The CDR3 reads CATSTPREGRPGANVLTF. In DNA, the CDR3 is TGTGCCACCAGCACACCCCGGGAGGGTCGGCCTGGGGCCAACGTCCTGACTTTC.

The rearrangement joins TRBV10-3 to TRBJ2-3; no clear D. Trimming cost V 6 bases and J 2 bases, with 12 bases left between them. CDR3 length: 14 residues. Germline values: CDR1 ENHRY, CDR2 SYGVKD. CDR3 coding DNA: TGTGCCATCAGCGTGCTCGAGGCCACAGATACGCAGTATTTT. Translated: CAISVLEATDTQYF.

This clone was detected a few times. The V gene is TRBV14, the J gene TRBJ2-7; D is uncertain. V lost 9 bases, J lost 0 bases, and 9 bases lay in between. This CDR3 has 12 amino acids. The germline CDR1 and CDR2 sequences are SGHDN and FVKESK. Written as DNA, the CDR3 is TGTGCCAGTGGAGAGACCTCCTACGAGCAGTACTTC. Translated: CASGETSYEQYF. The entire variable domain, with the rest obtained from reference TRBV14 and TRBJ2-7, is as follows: EAGVTQFPSHSVIEKGQTVTLRCDPISGHDNLYWYRRVMGKEIKFLLHFVKESKQDESGMPNNRFLAERTGGTYSTLKVQPAELEDSGVYFCASGETSYEQYFGPGTRLTVT.